These T cell receptor beta chains were read from a single sample in a study of STAT5B mutations in CD4+ large granular lymphocyte leukemia. Sequencing was performed with immunoSEQ multiplex PCR; in TCRdb, only in-frame clones are kept and a portion is missing. The sample comprises 32,000 or so clones, about 85% of which are singletons, and less than 3.5% rests with the top ten. The sample taken for sequencing was CD4+ T cells from blood buffy coats. These receptor sequences come from a human donor in good health. CDR3s include the opening cysteine and the closing phenylalanine or tryptophan. The D gene is left open where the match is weak. Size is omitted from some rows. Given values are once, few, many or a class for expanded clones.

TRBV6-1	NA	NA	TRBJ1-6	CASSELGTNSPLHF	TGTGCCAGCAGTGAATTGGGGACCAATTCACCCCTCCACTTT
TRBV4-3	TRBD1	NA	TRBJ2-6	CASSQTGQGFVLTF	TGCGCCAGCAGCCAAACTGGACAGGGGTTCGTCCTGACTTTC
TRBV5-4	TRBD2	NA	TRBJ2-7	CASSPGGGRRHEQYF	TGTGCCAGCAGCCCCGGCGGGGGGCGACGACACGAGCAGTACTTC
TRBV5-1	NA	NA	TRBJ2-6	CASSLGSSFSGANVLTF	TGCGCCAGCAGCTTAGGCAGTTCCTTCTCTGGGGCCAACGTCCTGACTTTC
TRBV7-2	TRBD2	NA	TRBJ2-1	CASSPPGLAGDNEQFF	TGTGCCAGCAGCCCCCCCGGACTAGCGGGAGACAATGAGCAGTTCTTC
TRBV2	TRBD1	NA	TRBJ1-1	CASREQGSITEAFF	TGTGCCAGCAGGGAACAGGGGAGTATCACTGAAGCTTTCTTT
TRBV11-2	NA	NA	TRBJ2-7	CASSLGRALSSYEQYF	TGTGCCAGCAGCTTGGGGCGGGCCCTCAGCTCCTACGAGCAGTACTTC
TRBV28	NA	NA	TRBJ2-1	CASSSGRSSWFF	TGTGCCAGCAGCTCTGGCCGGTCCAGTTGGTTCTTC
TRBV10-3	NA	NA	TRBJ1-1	CAISESMGWSTEAFF	TGTGCCATCAGTGAGTCGATGGGGTGGTCCACTGAAGCTTTCTTT
TRBV15	NA	once	TRBJ2-1	CATSRTPDTYNEQFF	TGTGCCACCAGCAGAACACCGGACACTTACAATGAGCAGTTCTTC
TRBV2	NA	NA	TRBJ1-3	CASSIGGPPGNTIYF	TGTGCCAGCAGTATCGGGGGGCCCCCTGGAAACACCATATATTTT
TRBV4-3	NA	NA	TRBJ2-7	CASSQSRTDLYEQYF	TGCGCCAGCAGCCAATCTCGGACAGATTTGTACGAGCAGTACTTC
TRBV27	TRBD1	NA	TRBJ1-5	CASSLQGDQPQHF	TGTGCCAGCAGTTTACAGGGGGATCAGCCCCAGCATTTT
TRBV2	NA	NA	TRBJ2-1	CASSEATRNEQFF	TGTGCCAGCAGTGAGGCTACTAGAAATGAGCAGTTCTTC
TRBV25-1	TRBD1	NA	TRBJ2-5	CASSEWGTGKIGETQYF	TGTGCCAGCAGTGAATGGGGGACAGGTAAAATCGGAGAGACCCAGTACTTC
TRBV27	NA	NA	TRBJ2-2	CASSLNTGELFF	TGTGCCAGCAGCTTGAACACCGGGGAGCTGTTTTTT
TRBV27	NA	NA	TRBJ2-2	CASNESYDTGELFF	TGTGCCAGCAACGAGTCGTACGACACCGGGGAGCTGTTTTTT
TRBV27	TRBD1	NA	TRBJ1-3	CASRKLRQGNRGDTIYF	TGTGCCAGCAGGAAACTAAGACAGGGGAACAGAGGGGACACCATATATTTT
TRBV7-2	NA	NA	TRBJ1-1	CASSFGSWGGPNTEAFF	TGTGCCAGCAGCTTCGGATCCTGGGGGGGCCCGAACACTGAAGCTTTCTTT
TRBV14	NA	few	TRBJ2-7	CASSPWGTAYEQYF	TGTGCCAGCAGCCCTTGGGGAACCGCCTACGAGCAGTACTTC
TRBV4-3	NA	NA	TRBJ2-6	CASSQAFVSSGANVLTF	TGCGCCAGCAGCCAAGCATTTGTTTCCTCTGGGGCCAACGTCCTGACTTTC
TRBV5-1	TRBD1	NA	TRBJ2-7	CASSATRSLDRAYEQYF	TGCGCCAGCAGCGCTACCCGGTCCTTGGACAGGGCCTACGAGCAGTACTTC
TRBV10-3	NA	NA	TRBJ1-3	CAMQGSGNTIYF	TGTGCCATGCAAGGCTCTGGAAACACCATATATTTT
TRBV2	NA	NA	TRBJ2-7	CASSKERPTYEQYF	TGTGCCAGCAGTAAAGAGAGGCCTACCTACGAGCAGTACTTC
TRBV27	TRBD2	NA	TRBJ2-2	CASRRTAGVGNGELFF	TGTGCCAGCAGACGCACCGCGGGAGTAGGTAACGGGGAGCTGTTTTTT
TRBV9	TRBD2	NA	TRBJ2-2	CASSLRLAGYAGELFF	TGTGCCAGCAGCCTCCGACTAGCGGGGTACGCCGGGGAGCTGTTTTTT
TRBV29-1	NA	NA	TRBJ1-2	CSVIHRAANYGYTF	TGCAGCGTGATTCACAGGGCAGCTAACTATGGCTACACCTTC
TRBV11-2	NA	NA	TRBJ1-4	CASSLQGGGEKLFF	TGTGCCAGCAGCTTGCAGGGAGGAGGCGAAAAACTGTTTTTT
TRBV4-3	TRBD2	NA	TRBJ2-2	CASSQVAGKITGELFF	TGCGCCAGCAGCCAGGTAGCGGGAAAGATTACCGGGGAGCTGTTTTTT
TRBV7-6	NA	NA	TRBJ2-2	CASSPFTGSNTGELFF	TGTGCCAGCAGCCCCTTTACAGGGTCAAATACCGGGGAGCTGTTTTTT
TRBV15	TRBD1	NA	TRBJ2-5	CATSRDRGRETQYF	TGTGCCACCAGCAGAGACAGGGGGCGAGAGACCCAGTACTTC
TRBV5-1	TRBD1	NA	TRBJ2-2	CASSLGDRDAGELFF	TGCGCCAGCAGCTTGGGGGACAGGGACGCCGGGGAGCTGTTTTTT
TRBV7-2	NA	NA	TRBJ2-2	CASSQFREPTGELFF	TGTGCCAGCAGCCAATTTCGCGAACCAACCGGGGAGCTGTTTTTT
TRBV28	NA	NA	TRBJ2-5	CASSSTRPDGETQYF	TGTGCCAGCAGTAGCACTAGACCCGATGGGGAGACCCAGTACTTC
TRBV6-1	NA	NA	TRBJ1-3	CASSEGFKTSGNTIYF	TGTGCCAGCAGTGAAGGATTCAAGACCTCTGGAAACACCATATATTTT
TRBV4-1	TRBD2	NA	TRBJ2-3	CASSPTSGRGDTQYF	TGCGCCAGCAGCCCCACTAGCGGGAGGGGAGATACGCAGTATTTT
TRBV4-3	TRBD1	NA	TRBJ1-4	CASSQEGDRGLGKLFF	TGCGCCAGCAGCCAAGAAGGGGACAGGGGGCTTGGGAAACTGTTTTTT
TRBV4-1	TRBD1	NA	TRBJ1-4	CASSQGTGARGEKLFF	TGCGCCAGCAGCCAAGGGACAGGGGCGCGGGGTGAAAAACTGTTTTTT
TRBV11-3	TRBD2	NA	TRBJ2-1	CASSTSGTYDEQFF	TGTGCCAGCAGTACTAGCGGGACCTATGATGAGCAGTTCTTC
TRBV29-1	NA	NA	TRBJ2-7	CSAGEGFQPSYEQYF	TGCAGCGCAGGCGAAGGGTTCCAACCCTCCTACGAGCAGTACTTC